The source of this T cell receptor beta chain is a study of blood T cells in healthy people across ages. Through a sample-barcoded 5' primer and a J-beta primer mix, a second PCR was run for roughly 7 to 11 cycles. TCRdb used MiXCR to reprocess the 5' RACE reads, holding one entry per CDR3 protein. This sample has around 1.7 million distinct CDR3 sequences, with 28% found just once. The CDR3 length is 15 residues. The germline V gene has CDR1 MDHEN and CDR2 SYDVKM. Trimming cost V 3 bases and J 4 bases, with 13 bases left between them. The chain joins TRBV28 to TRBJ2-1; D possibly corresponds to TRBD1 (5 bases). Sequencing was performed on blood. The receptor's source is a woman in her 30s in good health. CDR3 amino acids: CASSFPQATYNEQFF. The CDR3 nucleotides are TGTGCCAGCAGTTTCCCACAGGCTACGTACAATGAGCAGTTCTTC.